Each of the 3 T cell receptor beta chains below was sequenced from the same sample in a study of regulatory T cells in long-lasting Graves disease. Time point here: persistent/refractory GD, antithyroid drugs over 5 years with positive TRAb. Generation of the TCR library employed RNA extracted from PBMCs. Arm-PCR of CDR3 regions and iRepertoire HTBI primers were the basis on which TCR beta libraries were built. TCRdb analysed the multiplex PCR reads with MiXCR anew, one entry per CDR3 protein. Seen here are about 430,000 distinct CDR3 sequences, around 20% observed once, and the top ten hold roughly 13%. The source material was peripheral blood mononuclear cells (PBMCs), sampled when the disease was refractory, from a patient treated with antithyroid drugs. The origin of the receptors is a female donor with Graves disease.

The chain combines TRBV3-1 with TRBJ1-4, with a weak D call TRBD1 (5 bases). Germline V gene sequence: CDR1 LGHDT, CDR2 YNNKEL (reference sequence). The CDR3 length is 15 residues. V lost 1 base and J lost 7, with 13 bases in between. The CDR3 DNA is TGTGCCAGCAGCCAAGTGTACGGGGGAAGTGAAAAACTGTTTTTT. The encoded protein is CASSQVYGGSEKLFF.

The chain recombines TRBV5-1 with TRBJ2-3, with 10 positions matching TRBD2. CDR1 is SGHRS, CDR2 YFSETQ, per germline. V lost 0 bases and J lost 4; bases outside the gene matches: 5. This CDR3 spans 16 amino acids. CDR3 DNA: TGCGCCAGCAGCTTGGAAGCGGGAGGGTCCCCAGATACGCAGTATTTT. As protein: CASSLEAGGSPDTQYF.

This sequence joins TRBV12-3 or TRBV12-4 and TRBJ2-3, with D perhaps TRBD1 (5 bases). The CDR3 totals 15 residues. The germline V and J ends were trimmed by 6 bases and 4 bases, with 17 bases remaining between them. The CDR3 is CASSLGDQGPDTQYF. The CDR3 DNA reads TGTGCCAGCAGCCTAGGAGACCAGGGCCCAGATACGCAGTATTTT.